A single sample is the source of the 27 T cell receptor beta chains below, sequenced in a study of T cell responses to AZD1222 COVID-19 vaccine. Clones were read by immunoSEQ multiplex PCR, and TCRdb kept only the in-frame ones, dropping some. Of 150,000 to 200,000 clones in the sample, 90% to 95% were seen once. This specimen was peripheral blood, taken on day 0 of AZD1222 vaccination. These receptors all stem from an adult in good health.

The chain links TRBV30 to TRBJ2-7; no definite D call. Germline V CDR1 and CDR2: GTSNPN, SVGIG (reference sequence). The length of the CDR3 is 11 residues. V shed 2 bases and J shed 0 bases, with 2 bases lying between them. The CDR3 region is CAWSTSYEQYF. In DNA, the CDR3 is TGTGCCTGGAGTACCTCCTACGAGCAGTACTTC.

This chain joins TRBV4-1 and TRBJ1-1, with D perhaps TRBD1 (5 bases). The ends were cut back, 0 bases at V and 1 base at J, with 9 bases in the middle. The CDR3 covers 15 residues. Per the germline V gene, CDR1 is MGHRA and CDR2 is YSYEKL. The CDR3 bases are TGCGCCAGCAGCCAAGAGACAGCAACGAACACTGAAGCTTTCTTT. This codes for CASSQETATNTEAFF.

This rearrangement joins TRBV10-1 to TRBJ2-1, with D possibly matching TRBD2 (6 bases). This CDR3 has 14 residues. Germline V gene lookup returns CDR1 WNHNN and CDR2 SYGVQD (reference sequence). The ends were cut back, 6 bases at V and 4 bases at J, with 13 bases in the middle. The chain's CDR3 is CASSPSGSYNEQFF. The CDR3 nucleotides are TGCGCCAGCAGCCCCAGCGGGTCTTACAATGAGCAGTTCTTC.

The V call is TRBV27, the J call TRBJ1-1, with D possibly being TRBD1 (5 bases). Trimming stripped 0 bases from V and 7 bases from J, with 15 bases between. Looked up from germline, CDR1 is MNHEY and CDR2 is SMNVEV (reference sequence). The CDR3 loop spans 15 amino acids. CDR3 DNA sequence: TGTGCCAGCAGTTTATCTTCGCCAACGAGGGGTGAAGCTTTCTTT. It yields the protein CASSLSSPTRGEAFF.

The V call is TRBV20-1, the J call TRBJ2-7; D not certain. This CDR3 has 10 residues. V lost 3 bases to trimming and J lost 3 bases, with 3 bases between them. CDR1 is DFQATT and CDR2 is SNEGSKA in the germline V gene (reference sequence). The CDR3 DNA reads as TGCAGTGCTAGTAGCTACGAGCAGTACTTC. Its translation: CSASSYEQYF.

The chain combines TRBV5-1 with TRBJ1-2; D ambiguous. The germline V gene has CDR1 SGHRS and CDR2 YFSETQ. Trimming removed 0 bases from V and 0 bases from J, with 9 bases in between. This CDR3 has 15 amino acids. The CDR3 here is CASSLEASANYGYTF. The CDR3 DNA reads as TGCGCCAGCAGCTTGGAGGCGTCAGCTAACTATGGCTACACCTTC.

The V and J genes are TRBV19 and TRBJ1-2, with 12 bases identical to TRBD1. The CDR3 length is 14 residues. V dropped 5 bases and J dropped 6; count of bases not matched to a gene: 4. From germline, CDR1 is LNHDA and CDR2 SQIVND (reference sequence). CDR3 in DNA: TGTGCCAGTAGTGCGGGACAGGGGGCGAATGGCTACACCTTC. This gives the protein CASSAGQGANGYTF.

V usage is TRBV6-5 and J usage is TRBJ2-7; 8 bases match TRBD2. The CDR3 loop spans 13 amino acids. The germline gives CDR1 MNHEY, CDR2 SVGAGI. Losses at the gene ends were 6 bases for V and 3 bases for J; bases not matched to a gene: 4. The CDR3 bases are TGTGCCAGCAGCGGGAGGGGAGGCTACGAGCAGTACTTC. Protein: CASSGRGGYEQYF.

The genes are TRBV18 and TRBJ2-7, with 7 bases identical to TRBD2. The CDR3 runs to 14 residues. Germline values: CDR1 KGHSH, CDR2 LQKENI. V shed 0 bases and J 7 bases; nucleotides not matched to a gene: 6. The CDR3 region is CASSPPGGVGEQYF. The CDR3 bases are TGTGCCAGCTCACCACCGGGAGGGGTGGGTGAGCAGTACTTC.

The chain links TRBV15 to TRBJ1-5; D is ambiguous. The CDR3 sequence is 12 residues long. V was clipped by 0 bases and J by 11 bases, with 8 bases between them. Germline CDR1 reads LNHNV; CDR2 reads YYDKDF (reference sequence). The CDR3 DNA reads as TGTGCCACCAGCAGAGATGAAAGGTCCCAGCATTTT. Encoded protein: CATSRDERSQHF. Using reference TRBV15 and TRBJ1-5 for the parts outside the CDR3, the full variable domain is DAMVIQNPRYQVTQFGKPVTLSCSQTLNHNVMYWYQQKSSQAPKLLFHYYDKDFNNEADTPDNFQSRRPNTSFCFLDIRSPGLGDTAMYLCATSRDERSQHFGDGTRLSIL.

The chain recombines TRBV5-1 with TRBJ1-1; D not certain. Trimming removed 5 bases from V and 7 bases from J, with 15 bases in between. The CDR3 spans 13 residues. Germline CDR1 is SGHRS and CDR2 is YFSETQ. The CDR3, as DNA: TGCGCCAGCAGACTGGGTAGCCAACTTGAAGCTTTCTTT. This codes for CASRLGSQLEAFF.

The chain joins TRBV29-1 to TRBJ1-2; D remains unclear. The V gene's germline CDR1 is SQVTM and CDR2 ANQGSEA. The germline V and J ends were trimmed by 7 bases and 7 bases, with 19 bases remaining between them. This CDR3 spans 13 amino acids. The CDR3 here is CSAYNSRFFGYTF. The CDR3 bases are TGCAGCGCCTACAATTCCAGGTTTTTTGGCTACACCTTC.

The chain joins TRBV29-1 to TRBJ2-2, with D unclear. V lost 5 bases and J 4 bases, leaving 8 bases between the germline ends. The CDR3 runs 12 residues. The germline CDR1 and CDR2 sequences are SQVTM and ANQGSEA. CDR3 sequence (DNA): TGCAGCGTTCTTGGTGTCACCGGGGAGCTGTTTTTT. Translated, it gives CSVLGVTGELFF.

This sequence joins TRBV19 and TRBJ1-2, with D uncertain. The CDR3 consists of 14 residues. The V and J ends lost 3 bases and 6 bases respectively, with 14 bases between them. Germline lookup yields CDR1 LNHDA and CDR2 SQIVND (reference sequence). The CDR3 nucleotides read TGTGCCAGTAGTATTACATCCGGGAGCAATGGCTACACCTTC. Amino acids: CASSITSGSNGYTF.

The chain employs TRBV7-9 and TRBJ1-1; D is unresolved. The CDR3 extends over 14 amino acids. Germline assignment: CDR1 SEHNR and CDR2 FQNEAQ (reference sequence). CDR3 nucleotides: TGTGCTACCACCCTGGAAACTAGGGACACTGAAGCTTTCTTT. Amino acid sequence: CATTLETRDTEAFF.

The chain uses TRBV11-1 and TRBJ2-3; 13 bases align to TRBD2. CDR3 length: 15 amino acids. The germline V gene encodes CDR1 SGHAT and CDR2 FQDESV (reference sequence). V gave up 5 bases and J gave up 9 bases; unmatched junction bases: 8. The CDR3 loop reads CASSQIPGLAGTQYF. The CDR3 DNA is TGTGCCAGCAGCCAAATCCCGGGACTAGCGGGGACGCAGTATTTT.

The V call is TRBV28, the J call TRBJ1-6, with D maybe TRBD1 (5 bases). The CDR3 totals 17 residues. Germline assignment: CDR1 MDHEN and CDR2 SYDVKM. The V end lost 4 bases, the J end lost 4 bases, and 17 bases lay between the germline ends. The CDR3: CASSSRDQAVYNSPLHF. The CDR3, as DNA: TGTGCCAGCAGTTCCCGGGACCAGGCCGTTTATAATTCACCCCTCCACTTT. The full variable domain, with the rest looked up from reference TRBV28 and TRBJ1-6, is DVKVTQSSRYLVKRTGEKVFLECVQDMDHENMFWYRQDPGLGLRLIYFSYDVKMKEKGDIPEGYSVSREKKERFSLILESASTNQTSMYLCASSSRDQAVYNSPLHFGNGTRLTVT.

The chain carries TRBV7-8 and TRBJ2-2; D is possibly TRBD1 (6 bases). Trimming left V 1 base short and J 4 bases short, with 13 bases between. Germline assignment: CDR1 SGHVS and CDR2 FQNEAQ. The CDR3 has 16 amino acids. The CDR3 DNA is TGTGCCAGCAGCTTAGGAGCAGGGGTCTTCACCGGGGAGCTGTTTTTT. Its protein is CASSLGAGVFTGELFF.

The rearrangement links TRBV7-6 to TRBJ2-1; possible D gene TRBD2, 6 bases. This CDR3 comprises 15 residues. Germline V CDR1 and CDR2: SGHVS, FNYEAQ. V dropped 1 base and J dropped 6 bases, with 13 bases sitting between them. CDR3 sequence: CASSLGGAGGNEQFF. DNA of the CDR3: TGTGCCAGCAGCTTAGGAGGAGCGGGTGGCAATGAGCAGTTCTTC.

Only one count was recorded for this clone. The rearrangement links TRBV4-2 to TRBJ1-5; D gene unclear. Germline V gene sequence: CDR1 LGHNA, CDR2 YNFKEQ. The CDR3 extends over 13 amino acids. Trimming left V 2 bases short and J 5 bases short, with 7 bases between. The CDR3 coding sequence is TGTGCCAGCAGCCAATTTGCGGATCAGCCCCAGCATTTT. As protein: CASSQFADQPQHF.

V usage is TRBV3-1 (or the pseudogene TRBV3-2) and J usage is TRBJ2-1; a possible D gene is TRBD2 (6 bases). The CDR3 totals 14 residues. Trimming shortened V by 4 bases and J by 13 bases, and 20 bases separated the two germline ends. The germline gives CDR1 LGHDT, CDR2 YNNKEL (reference sequence). In DNA form, the CDR3 reads TGTGCCAGCAGCCTCGGGACTCTCAGGCTCTTCCAGTTCTTC. Its protein is CASSLGTLRLFQFF.

The rearrangement links TRBV6-5 to TRBJ2-6, with 8 bases matching TRBD1. Trimming took 11 bases from V and 0 from J; bases not matched to a gene: 6. The germline V gene encodes CDR1 MNHEY and CDR2 SVGAGI. This CDR3 region has 15 residues. The chain's CDR3 is CAGGQANSGANVLTF. In nucleotides, the CDR3 is TGTGCCGGGGGACAGGCTAACTCTGGGGCCAACGTCCTGACTTTC.

The chain is built from TRBV7-9 and TRBJ2-1; TRBD2 is a possible D gene (7 bases). With 8 bases removed from V and 12 bases from J, the gap between germline ends came to 23 bases. This CDR3 is built from 14 residues. Germline CDR1 and CDR2: SEHNR and FQNEAQ (reference sequence). CDR3 residues: CASFPRGDIGGQFF. Written as DNA, the CDR3 is TGTGCCAGCTTCCCACGGGGGGACATCGGTGGGCAGTTCTTC.

The chain uses TRBV18 and TRBJ1-1; D possibly corresponds to TRBD1 (5 bases). The CDR3 is 15 residues long. Trimming stripped 3 bases from V and 4 bases from J, with 15 bases between. Germline V lookup: CDR1 KGHSH, CDR2 LQKENI. The CDR3 spells CASSPGGTTVTEAFF. CDR3 DNA: TGTGCCAGCTCACCGGGGGGTACCACGGTCACTGAAGCTTTCTTT.

The chain employs TRBV5-1 and TRBJ2-1; TRBD1 aligns across 9 bases. This CDR3 is 16 amino acids long. Germline lookup yields CDR1 SGHRS and CDR2 YFSETQ. With V trimmed by 4 bases and J by 4 bases, 9 bases remained unmatched. The CDR3 sequence: CASSPPGQGRYNEQFF. The CDR3 nucleotides are TGCGCCAGCAGCCCCCCGGGACAGGGTAGGTACAATGAGCAGTTCTTC.

V usage is TRBV12-5 and J usage is TRBJ1-6, with TRBD1 as a possible D gene (6 bases). Germline CDR1 is LGHNT and CDR2 is FRNRAP. V was shortened by 6 bases and J by 9 bases, with 18 bases between the two germline ends. There are 15 residues in the CDR3. The CDR3 spells CASGVQTGRSSPLHF. In DNA form, the CDR3 reads TGTGCTAGTGGGGTGCAGACAGGCCGTAGTTCACCCCTCCACTTT.

V usage is TRBV11-2 and J usage is TRBJ2-1, with 12 bases lining up with TRBD2. There are 16 residues in the CDR3. Germline V gene lookup returns CDR1 SGHAT and CDR2 FQNNGV. Trimming cost V 5 bases and J 3 bases; bases outside gene matches: 5. The CDR3 coding sequence is TGTGCCAGCAGCGCGAGACTAGCGGGAGTCTACAATGAGCAGTTCTTC. Its protein product is CASSARLAGVYNEQFF.